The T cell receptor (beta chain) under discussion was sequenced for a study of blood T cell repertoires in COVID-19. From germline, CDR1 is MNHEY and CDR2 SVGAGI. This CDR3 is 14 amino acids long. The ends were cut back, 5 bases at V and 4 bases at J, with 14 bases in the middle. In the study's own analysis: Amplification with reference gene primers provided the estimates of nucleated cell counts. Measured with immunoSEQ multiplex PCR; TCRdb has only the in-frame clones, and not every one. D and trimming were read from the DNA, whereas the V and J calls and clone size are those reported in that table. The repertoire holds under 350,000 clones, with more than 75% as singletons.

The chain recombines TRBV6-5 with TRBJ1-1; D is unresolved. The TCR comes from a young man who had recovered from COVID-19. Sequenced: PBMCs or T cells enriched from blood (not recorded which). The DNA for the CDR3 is TGTGCCAGCAGTATAGAAAGGCTAGGCACTGAAGCTTTCTTT. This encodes CASSIERLGTEAFF.